This T cell receptor beta chain derives from a study of blood T cell repertoires in COVID-19. Method: immunoSEQ multiplex PCR; TCRdb's copy keeps in-frame clones and lacks some. This sample yields some 100,000 clones, of which 80% are seen a single time; roughly 12% belongs to the top ten. This CDR3 contains 14 residues. V shed 1 base, J shed 4 bases, and the junction held 3 bases outside the gene matches. Per germline, CDR1 SEHNR and CDR2 FQNEAQ (reference sequence). This clone turned up a few times. This rearrangement joins TRBV7-9 to TRBJ1-1; 7 nucleotides align to TRBD1. Material for sequencing was peripheral blood. This TCR derives from a woman aged 70-85 years with acute or convalescent COVID-19. CDR3 loop: CASSLEGQSTEAFF. Here the CDR3 DNA reads TGTGCCAGCAGCTTAGAGGGACAGAGCACTGAAGCTTTCTTT.